These 29 T cell receptor beta chains were all obtained from the same sample, sequenced in a study of chemoradiotherapy in HPV16-positive cancers. Libraries were prepared by immunoSEQ multiplex PCR; TCRdb keeps only in-frame clonotypes and omits some of them. Of 8,000 to 9,500 clones listed, approximately 70% are singletons. The material was tumor tissue, obtained from a patient who underwent chemoradiotherapy. Every receptor here comes from a human donor with HPV-associated anogenital cancer.

The chain joins TRBV21-1 to TRBJ1-1; the table assigns TRBD1, which was not confirmed against the DNA. TRBV21-1 is a listed pseudogene. The CDR3 is made up of 14 amino acids. CDR3 bases: TGTGCCAGCAGCAAGGGACAGAAGAACACTGAAGCTTTCTTT. Its protein is CASSKGQKNTEAFF.

The chain is built from TRBV10-3 and TRBJ2-1; D remains unclear. CDR1 and CDR2 from the germline V gene are ENHRY and SYGVKD. This CDR3 spans 13 amino acids. V gave up 0 bases and J gave up 7 bases, with 7 bases separating them. The CDR3 loop is CAISESQQNEQFF. The DNA for the CDR3 is TGTGCCATCAGTGAGTCGCAGCAGAATGAGCAGTTCTTC.

The chain is built from TRBV5-6 and TRBJ2-7, with 10 bases lining up with TRBD1. The V and J ends lost 4 bases and 3 bases, in that order; junction bases with no gene match: 7. Germline V gene sequence: CDR1 SGHDT, CDR2 YYEEEE. This CDR3 is 15 amino acids long. In nucleotides, the CDR3 is TGTGCCAGCAGCCAGGGGACAGGGGCATTCTACGAGCAGTACTTC. Amino acid sequence: CASSQGTGAFYEQYF.

The rearrangement joins TRBV10-1 to TRBJ2-1; a possible D gene is TRBD1 (5 bases). Deletions cut 3 bases from V and 8 bases from J, with 14 bases between. The CDR3 contains 14 residues. The V gene's germline CDR1 is WNHNN and CDR2 SYGVQD (reference sequence). The CDR3 nucleotides are TGCGCCAGCAGTGATGGGGCAGGGAAGGATGAGCAGTTCTTC. It is translated as CASSDGAGKDEQFF.

This clone was counted once. V and J are TRBV5-6 and TRBJ1-2; D is unclear. This CDR3 spans 15 amino acids. Deletions cut 3 bases from V and 4 bases from J, with 16 bases between. Germline V lookup: CDR1 SGHDT, CDR2 YYEEEE. The CDR3 spells CASSSGSYLPYGYTF. DNA for the CDR3: TGTGCCAGCAGCTCCGGGTCGTACCTTCCCTATGGCTACACCTTC.

The chain employs TRBV28 and TRBJ2-5; D is possibly TRBD1 or TRBD2 (6 bases each). Per the germline V gene, CDR1 is MDHEN and CDR2 is SYDVKM. Deletions cut 7 bases from V and 4 bases from J, with 16 bases between. The CDR3 loop spans 14 amino acids. CDR3 residues: CASISGAEGETQYF. DNA for the CDR3: TGTGCCAGCATATCGGGGGCAGAGGGAGAGACCCAGTACTTC.

This chain connects TRBV9 to TRBJ1-3, with TRBD1 as a possible D gene (5 bases). The CDR3 contains 15 residues. CDR1 is SGDLS and CDR2 is YYNGEE in the germline V gene. Between the trimmed V and J ends, which lost 3 bases and 4 bases, there was a span of 14 bases. The CDR3 coding sequence is TGTGCCAGCAGCGCCTTAGACAGAGCCGGAAACACCATATATTTT. Translated, it gives CASSALDRAGNTIYF.

CDR3 in amino acids: CASSSSGATDTQYF. CDR3 bases: TGTGCCAGCAGCTCTAGCGGGGCCACAGATACGCAGTATTTT. The V call is TRBV7-2, the J call TRBJ2-3, with 9 bases aligning to TRBD2. This CDR3 is 14 amino acids long. Germline trimming cut 4 bases from V and 2 bases from J; bases unmatched to any gene: 1. Germline loops: CDR1 SGHTA, CDR2 FQGNSA.

The chain joins TRBV21-1 to TRBJ2-5. TRBV21-1 is listed as a pseudogene. This CDR3 region has 13 residues. CDR3 in amino acids: CASSAQGGWTQYF. The CDR3 region has the DNA TGTGCCAGCAGCGCACAGGGAGGCTGGACCCAGTACTTC.

The J gene is TRBJ2-3, the V gene TRBV2; D possibly corresponds to TRBD2 (6 bases). CDR3 size: 10 residues. The V gene's germline CDR1 is SNHLY and CDR2 FYNNEI. The CDR3 protein is CAEGQDTQYF. The DNA of the CDR3 is TGTGCGGAGGGGCAAGATACGCAGTATTTT.

This clone is judged large (0.1 to 1%). CDR3 amino acids: CASSDSGQDWRGSGNTIYF. DNA for the CDR3: TGTGCCAGCAGTGACAGCGGGCAGGACTGGCGGGGCTCTGGAAACACCATATATTTT. This chain links TRBV2 with TRBJ1-3; D gene unclear. This CDR3 has 19 residues. V was pared by 3 bases and J by 0 bases, with 21 bases between. Germline V CDR1 and CDR2: SNHLY, FYNNEI.

This clone occurred a few times. The V call is TRBV9, the J call TRBJ1-2, with D tentatively TRBD1 (6 bases). V was shortened by 2 bases and J by 4 bases, with 9 bases between the two germline ends. CDR1 is SGDLS, CDR2 YYNGEE, per germline. This CDR3 contains 13 residues. The CDR3: CASSVTGSYGYTF. DNA for the CDR3: TGTGCCAGCAGCGTGACAGGTTCCTATGGCTACACCTTC.

This clone was recorded a few times. The chain joins TRBV5-4 to TRBJ2-7; D remains unclear. Germline CDR1 reads SGHNT; CDR2 reads YYREEE (reference sequence). CDR3 length: 14 amino acids. V shed 0 bases and J shed 5 bases, with 12 bases lying between them. The CDR3 nucleotides read TGTGCCAGCAGCTTGGAAACACCCACCGACGAGCAGTACTTC. This sequence encodes CASSLETPTDEQYF.

This clone was picked up a small number of times. The chain carries TRBV6-5 and TRBJ1-6; D perhaps matches TRBD1 (5 bases). The ends were cut back, 2 bases at V and 7 bases at J, with 15 bases in the middle. Germline CDR1 reads MNHEY; CDR2 reads SVGAGI. The CDR3 consists of 16 residues. The CDR3, as DNA: TGTGCCAGCAGTTACGAATGGCAGGGAAGGAATTCACCCCTCCACTTT. Its protein product is CASSYEWQGRNSPLHF.

There are a few counts of this clone. The chain recombines TRBV7-9 with TRBJ1-4; D not certain. The V gene's germline CDR1 is SEHNR and CDR2 FQNEAQ (reference sequence). The CDR3 extends over 14 amino acids. The V end lost 1 base, the J end lost 3 bases, and 6 bases lay between the germline ends. In nucleotides, the CDR3 is TGTGCCAGCAGCTTAGTCGTCGCTAATGAAAAACTGTTTTTT. Translating gives CASSLVVANEKLFF.

This chain links TRBV7-2 with TRBJ2-6; D unresolved. The V gene's germline CDR1 is SGHTA and CDR2 FQGNSA. This CDR3 region has 15 residues. Deletions cut 6 bases from V and 1 base from J, with 10 bases between. The CDR3 coding sequence is TGTGCCAGCAGTCTAAGTTCTTCTGGGGCCAACGTCCTGACTTTC. This gives the protein CASSLSSSGANVLTF. Full variable domain (remainder filled in from reference TRBV7-2 and TRBJ2-6): GAGVSQSPSNKVTEKGKDVELRCDPISGHTALYWYRQSLGQGLEFLIYFQGNSAPDKSGLPSDRFSAERTGGSVSTLTIQRTQQEDSAVYLCASSLSSSGANVLTFGAGSRLTVL.

This rearrangement joins TRBV7-9 to TRBJ2-1; TRBD2 aligns across 13 bases. The V gene's germline CDR1 is SEHNR and CDR2 FQNEAQ (reference sequence). The CDR3 spans 17 residues. Losses at the gene ends were 5 bases for V and 4 bases for J; bases not matched to a gene: 8. In DNA form, the CDR3 reads TGTGCCAGCAGCGGAACCGGGACTAGCGGGGAGTACAATGAGCAGTTCTTC. It is translated as CASSGTGTSGEYNEQFF. The full variable domain, with the rest looked up from reference TRBV7-9 and TRBJ2-1, is DTGVSQNPRHKITKRGQNVTFRCDPISEHNRLYWYRQTLGQGPEFLTYFQNEAQLEKSRLLSDRFSAERPKGSFSTLEIQRTEQGDSAMYLCASSGTGTSGEYNEQFFGPGTRLTVL.

The table lists this clone with a count of one. The CDR3 DNA reads as TGTGCCAGTAGCGCCGGGACTTTAAACACCGGGGAGCTGTTTTTT. Encoded protein: CASSAGTLNTGELFF. V gene TRBV19 combines with J gene TRBJ2-2, with a possible D match to TRBD2 (6 bases). Deletions cut 6 bases from V and 2 bases from J, with 13 bases between. Germline V CDR1 and CDR2: LNHDA, SQIVND (reference sequence). The CDR3 is 15 amino acids.

J is TRBJ2-3 and V is TRBV11-2; tentative D call: TRBD1 (5 bases). V lost 5 bases and J lost 4, with 16 bases in between. Germline V gene sequence: CDR1 SGHAT, CDR2 FQNNGV. This CDR3 is 15 amino acids long. CDR3 in amino acids: CASSVQRQPSDTQYF. For the CDR3, the DNA is TGTGCCAGCAGCGTTCAGAGACAGCCTTCAGATACGCAGTATTTT.

The J gene is TRBJ1-5, the V gene TRBV5-1, with D perhaps TRBD1 (5 bases). This CDR3 has 15 amino acids. V lost 6 bases and J lost 4, with 17 bases in between. Germline V gene sequence: CDR1 SGHRS, CDR2 YFSETQ. The CDR3 is CASKDPKGLNQPQHF. CDR3 nucleotide sequence: TGCGCCAGCAAGGACCCAAAGGGGTTGAATCAGCCCCAGCATTTT.

This clone came up a few times. CDR3 sequence (DNA): TGTGCCAGCAGCCCGGAGGCGGAGTCCGAGCAGTACTTC. Translation: CASSPEAESEQYF. The chain uses TRBV7-2 and TRBJ2-7; possibly TRBD2 for D (5 bases). CDR3 length equals 13 residues. The germline gives CDR1 SGHTA, CDR2 FQGNSA. Trimming removed 5 bases from V and 6 bases from J, with 14 bases in between. The full variable domain, with the rest looked up from reference TRBV7-2 and TRBJ2-7, is GAGVSQSPSNKVTEKGKDVELRCDPISGHTALYWYRQSLGQGLEFLIYFQGNSAPDKSGLPSDRFSAERTGGSVSTLTIQRTQQEDSAVYLCASSPEAESEQYFGPGTRLTVT.

The chain recombines TRBV6-5 with TRBJ2-5; perhaps TRBD2 as D (6 bases). This CDR3 has 13 amino acids. Germline CDR1 MNHEY, CDR2 SVGAGI. V dropped 4 bases and J dropped 5 bases, with 11 bases sitting between them. The CDR3 nucleotides are TGTGCCAGCAGTTGGGCCCGGGGGGAGACCCAGTACTTC. As protein: CASSWARGETQYF.

CDR3 protein: CASSQGSSGGPNQPQHF. CDR3 DNA sequence: TGCGCCAGCAGCCAAGGATCAAGCGGGGGGCCCAATCAGCCCCAGCATTTT. The chain joins TRBV4-1 to TRBJ1-5; D is perhaps TRBD1 (6 bases). The germline CDR1 and CDR2 sequences are MGHRA and YSYEKL. V dropped 1 base and J dropped 3 bases, with 16 bases sitting between them. CDR3 length equals 17 residues.

The V call is TRBV4-2, the J call TRBJ2-5; 10 bases are a match to TRBD2. The CDR3 covers 16 residues. V trimming: 0 bases; J trimming: 7 bases; junction bases outside the gene matches: 8. Germline V lookup: CDR1 LGHNA, CDR2 YNFKEQ. CDR3 sequence: CASSQDGSGGLGTQYF. The CDR3 coding sequence is TGTGCCAGCAGCCAAGACGGTAGCGGGGGGCTGGGGACCCAGTACTTC.

V usage is TRBV9 and J usage is TRBJ1-2; weak D call: TRBD1 (5 bases). Germline CDR1 and CDR2: SGDLS and YYNGEE. Trimming cost V 2 bases and J 2 bases, with 16 bases left between them. The CDR3 loop spans 16 amino acids. The CDR3 loop reads CASSVSADSDNYGYTF. The CDR3 region has the DNA TGTGCCAGCAGCGTGTCTGCTGACAGCGACAACTATGGCTACACCTTC.

J is TRBJ2-3 and V is TRBV13; 9 bases align to TRBD2. This CDR3 comprises 14 residues. CDR1 PRHDT and CDR2 FYEKMQ come from the germline V gene (reference sequence). The J segment lost 6 bases and the V segment lost 6 bases, leaving 7 bases of the junction unmatched. The DNA for the CDR3 is TGTGCCAGCAGTCGCGGGGGGGCGTCTGATACGCAGTATTTT. Its protein is CASSRGGASDTQYF.

The V call is TRBV27, the J call TRBJ2-3, with D unclear. V was trimmed by 3 bases and J by 2 bases, leaving 6 bases between them. Germline V gene lookup returns CDR1 MNHEY and CDR2 SMNVEV (reference sequence). This CDR3 region has 13 residues. The CDR3 DNA follows: TGTGCCAGCAGTTTGGTCCCCACAGATACGCAGTATTTT. It yields the protein CASSLVPTDTQYF.

The chain couples TRBV7-6 to TRBJ2-1; TRBD2 agrees at 7 bases. V shed 4 bases, J shed 4 bases, and the junction held 10 bases outside the gene matches. This CDR3 contains 16 residues. Germline loops: CDR1 SGHVS, CDR2 FNYEAQ. The CDR3 reads CASSSLGGSGYNEQFF. CDR3 bases: TGTGCCAGCAGCTCCCTAGGCGGGAGTGGGTACAATGAGCAGTTCTTC.

The rearrangement joins TRBV6-1 to TRBJ2-4; 11 nucleotides align to TRBD2. Losses at the gene ends were 10 bases for V and 0 bases for J; bases not matched to a gene: 5. This CDR3 has 15 residues. Germline values: CDR1 MNHNS, CDR2 SASEGT. The CDR3 coding sequence is TGTGCCACCTATAGCGGGGGGGTAGCCAAAAACATTCAGTACTTC. Translating it yields CATYSGGVAKNIQYF.